This entry lists 20 T cell receptor beta chains sequenced from one sample in a study of blood T cell repertoires in COVID-19. This table comes from immunoSEQ multiplex PCR, and its TCRdb copy is limited to in-frame clones, with some not included. The table has under 150,000 clones, about 75% seen once; the top ten hold under 3%. The sequencing sample was made of PBMCs or T cells enriched from blood (not recorded which). The receptors derive from a woman aged 45 to 65 who had recovered from COVID-19.

The chain employs TRBV3-1 (or the pseudogene TRBV3-2) and TRBJ1-1; 9 bases map to TRBD1. Germline V CDR1 and CDR2: LGHDT, YNNKEL (reference sequence). The CDR3 runs to 13 residues. The ends lost 4 bases at V and 8 bases at J; junction bases unmatched: 5. For the CDR3, the DNA is TGTGCCAGCAGCCCAATGACAGGGGGGGAAGCTTTCTTT. It codes for CASSPMTGGEAFF.

The V call is TRBV2, the J call TRBJ1-3, with TRBD1 matching 7 bases. Per germline, CDR1 SNHLY and CDR2 FYNNEI. The J segment lost 4 bases and the V segment lost 8 bases, leaving 11 bases of the junction unmatched. This CDR3 region has 15 residues. CDR3 nucleotide sequence: TGTGCCAGCCTAGGGAAGGGGGCGTTGGGAAACACCATATATTTT. The encoded protein is CASLGKGALGNTIYF.

This clone came up once. V and J are TRBV30 and TRBJ2-1; tentative D call: TRBD2 (6 bases). The CDR3 runs to 14 residues. The germline V gene has CDR1 GTSNPN and CDR2 SVGIG (reference sequence). Between the trimmed V and J ends, which lost 8 bases and 9 bases, there was a span of 23 bases. CDR3 bases: TGTGCCCTGGAGGTACAGCGGGCCACCTCTGAGCAGTTCTTC. As protein: CALEVQRATSEQFF.

V gene TRBV5-1 combines with J gene TRBJ1-1; no reliable D call. The germline gives CDR1 SGHRS, CDR2 YFSETQ. V was cut by 5 bases and J by 5 bases, with 13 bases left in between. The CDR3 totals 13 residues. CDR3 DNA: TGCGCCAGCAGGCTCAGATTGCAGACTGAAGCTTTCTTT. Amino acids: CASRLRLQTEAFF.

The rearrangement links TRBV24-1 to TRBJ2-2, with 8 bases matching TRBD1. This CDR3 is 17 amino acids long. The V segment lost 3 bases and the J segment 0 bases; nucleotides outside the gene matches: 5. Germline loops: CDR1 KGHDR, CDR2 SFDVKD. For the CDR3, the DNA is TGTGCCACCAGTGATGCAACCAGGGGGCCGAACACCGGGGAGCTGTTTTTT. Its protein product is CATSDATRGPNTGELFF.

The chain carries TRBV2 and TRBJ1-3, with 8 bases fitting TRBD1. The germline CDR1 and CDR2 sequences are SNHLY and FYNNEI. The CDR3 sequence is 14 residues long. V gave up 3 bases and J gave up 4 bases; unmatched junction bases: 2. Written as DNA, the CDR3 is TGTGCCAGCAGTGAGACAGGGGCCGGAAACACCATATATTTT. This gives the protein CASSETGAGNTIYF.

V and J are TRBV2 and TRBJ1-2; 7 nucleotides match TRBD1. V was pared by 8 bases and J by 7 bases, with 7 bases of the junction left unmatched. The V gene's germline CDR1 is SNHLY and CDR2 FYNNEI. The CDR3 runs to 12 residues. As DNA, the CDR3 is TGTGCCAGCCGAGGGACAGTAGGTGGCTACACCTTC. Translation gives CASRGTVGGYTF.

The chain joins TRBV7-3 to TRBJ2-5; D is perhaps TRBD1 (6 bases). V was pared by 5 bases and J by 6 bases, with 16 bases between. CDR3 length equals 14 residues. Germline CDR1 is SGHTA and CDR2 is FQGTGA. The CDR3 region has the DNA TGTGCCAGCAGCCCGGGACACCAAACGAAGACCCAGTACTTC. This translates into CASSPGHQTKTQYF.

This chain connects TRBV5-1 to TRBJ2-1; 8 bases agree with TRBD1. The CDR3 covers 15 residues. Looked up from germline, CDR1 is SGHRS and CDR2 is YFSETQ. The J segment lost 7 bases and the V segment lost 2 bases, leaving 8 bases of the junction unmatched. The CDR3 nucleotides read TGCGCCAGCAGCTTAACGCAGGGGGCTTGGAATGAGCAGTTCTTC. Protein: CASSLTQGAWNEQFF.

The V gene is TRBV19, the J gene TRBJ2-1; tentatively, D is TRBD1 (10 bases). Trimming removed 6 bases from V and 4 bases from J, with 34 bases in between. Germline CDR1 is LNHDA and CDR2 is SQIVND (reference sequence). The CDR3 length is 21 residues. CDR3 nucleotides: TGTGCCAGTAGACCCCGACAGGGGGCGATTGCGGGGGGGCTATTTTACAATGAGCAGTTCTTC. Its translation: CASRPRQGAIAGGLFYNEQFF. Using reference TRBV19 and TRBJ2-1 for the parts outside the CDR3, the full variable domain is DGGITQSPKYLFRKEGQNVTLSCEQNLNHDAMYWYRQDPGQGLRLIYYSQIVNDFQKGDIAEGYSVSREKKESFPLTVTSAQKNPTAFYLCASRPRQGAIAGGLFYNEQFFGPGTRLTVL.

The chain combines TRBV3-1 (or the pseudogene TRBV3-2) with TRBJ1-2, with no clear D. Germline CDR1 and CDR2: LGHDT and YNNKEL (reference sequence). The length of the CDR3 is 13 residues. With 0 bases removed from V and 5 bases from J, the gap between germline ends came to 7 bases. Here the CDR3 reads CASSQDTSYGYTF. CDR3 nucleotide sequence: TGTGCCAGCAGCCAAGATACCAGTTATGGCTACACCTTC.

The rearrangement links TRBV5-1 to TRBJ2-7, with 7 bases matching TRBD1. This CDR3 has 14 residues. Germline V gene lookup returns CDR1 SGHRS and CDR2 YFSETQ. The V and J ends lost 5 bases and 6 bases, in that order; junction bases with no gene match: 11. The CDR3 DNA is TGCGCCAGCAGTTACGACAGGGCTGATGGCGAGCAGTACTTC. It codes for CASSYDRADGEQYF. The variable domain in full, completed from reference TRBV5-1 and TRBJ2-7, reads KAGVTQTPRYLIKTRGQQVTLSCSPISGHRSVSWYQQTPGQGLQFLFEYFSETQRNKGNFPGRFSGRQFSNSRSEMNVSTLELGDSALYLCASSYDRADGEQYFGPGTRLTVT.

The rearrangement uses TRBV23-1 and TRBJ2-1; 8 bases agree with TRBD2. TRBV23-1 is flagged as an ORF with uncertain function. V lost 4 bases to trimming and J lost 6 bases; unmatched junction nucleotides: 8. This CDR3 contains 15 residues. The CDR3 reads CASSRETGGSNEQFF. CDR3 nucleotide sequence: TGCGCCAGCAGTCGAGAAACGGGAGGGTCCAATGAGCAGTTCTTC.

The gene calls are TRBV19 and TRBJ1-5; D is unresolved. The CDR3 length is 15 residues. Trimming cost V 4 bases and J 2 bases, with 12 bases left between them. Germline lookup yields CDR1 LNHDA and CDR2 SQIVND (reference sequence). The CDR3 coding sequence is TGTGCCAGTAGTACCGGCTCGGGAGGCAATCAGCCCCAGCATTTT. This sequence encodes CASSTGSGGNQPQHF.

This chain links TRBV7-9 with TRBJ2-7; TRBD2 matches 10 bases. Losses at the gene ends were 5 bases for V and 2 bases for J; bases not matched to a gene: 12. CDR3 length equals 17 residues. The germline CDR1 and CDR2 sequences are SEHNR and FQNEAQ (reference sequence). As DNA, the CDR3 is TGTGCCAGCAGCCCTCGGACTAGCGGAACCAATACCTACGAGCAGTACTTC. Translating gives CASSPRTSGTNTYEQYF.

There are a few counts of this clone. This chain links TRBV30 with TRBJ2-2; 12 nucleotides match TRBD2. The junction had 5 bases not matched to a gene; V was cut back by 2 bases and J by 1 base. Germline CDR1 reads GTSNPN; CDR2 reads SVGIG (reference sequence). This CDR3 contains 17 residues. This CDR3 reads CAWSPGLAGLNTGELFF. The CDR3 bases are TGTGCCTGGAGTCCCGGACTAGCGGGACTGAACACCGGGGAGCTGTTTTTT.

Written as DNA, the CDR3 is TGCAGCGTTCGACTAGCGGGAGTGTACAATGAGCAGTTCTTC. Translation: CSVRLAGVYNEQFF. V and J are TRBV29-1 and TRBJ2-1; 12 bases align to TRBD2. The CDR3 spans 14 residues. Germline loops: CDR1 SQVTM, CDR2 ANQGSEA. The J segment lost 4 bases and the V segment lost 5 bases, leaving 3 bases of the junction unmatched.

The chain is built from TRBV24-1 and TRBJ2-6, with D possibly matching TRBD2 (5 bases). The V end lost 5 bases, the J end lost 2 bases, and 6 bases lay between the germline ends. The CDR3 sequence is 14 residues long. CDR1 and CDR2 (germline): KGHDR, SFDVKD. The CDR3, as DNA: TGTGCCACCAGTGGGGGAGCTGGGGCCAACGTCCTGACTTTC. Translated, it gives CATSGGAGANVLTF.

V and J are TRBV3-1 (or the pseudogene TRBV3-2) and TRBJ2-2, with 8 positions matching TRBD1. The length of the CDR3 is 15 residues. Germline lookup yields CDR1 LGHDT and CDR2 YNNKEL (reference sequence). V lost 4 bases and J lost 1; bases outside the gene matches: 2. CDR3 nucleotides: TGTGCCAGCAGCCGTGGACAGGGGAACACCGGGGAGCTGTTTTTT. This sequence encodes CASSRGQGNTGELFF.

The CDR3 is CASSRPGQRNYGYTF. The CDR3 bases are TGTGCCAGCAGCCGACCGGGACAGCGAAACTATGGCTACACCTTC. The chain couples TRBV7-9 to TRBJ1-2; 7 bases are a match to TRBD1. CDR3 size: 15 residues. The germline CDR1 and CDR2 sequences are SEHNR and FQNEAQ (reference sequence). J lost 2 bases, V lost 5 bases, and 8 bases had no gene match.